The source of this TCR beta chain is a study of blood T cell repertoires in COVID-19. Across the whole study: PBMCs, B-cell-depleted T cells, or T cells provided the cDNA or gDNA that made up the material.

The CDR3 has 19 amino acids. Trimming cost V 4 bases and J 3 bases; bases outside gene matches: 16. Looked up from germline, CDR1 is LGHDT and CDR2 is YNNKEL (reference sequence). The method was immunoSEQ multiplex PCR; TCRdb's version includes in-frame clones alone and lacks a portion of them. The data show 65,000 to 70,000 clones, with 80% to 90% seen just once and approximately 1.5% held by the top ten. The clonotype comes from an older woman with acute or convalescent COVID-19. The material sequenced was peripheral blood. The V call is TRBV3-1 (or the pseudogene TRBV3-2), the J call TRBJ2-4, with 9 bases that match TRBD2. The CDR3 DNA reads TGTGCCAGCAGCCTTCACCCGATCGGGACTAGCCAAGTCAAAAACATTCAGTACTTC. Translation: CASSLHPIGTSQVKNIQYF.